What follows describes a single TCR beta chain. V was clipped by 5 bases and J by 1 base; unmatched bases: 8. Germline V gives CDR1 SGHRS, CDR2 YFSETQ. This CDR3 has 15 residues. These data come from a study of blood T cell repertoires in COVID-19. Study-level information: Collection of acute and convalescent COVID-19 samples took place in the United States, Italy and Spain. The cDNA or gDNA used as material had been derived from T cells, B-cell-depleted T cells, or PBMCs.

In the source study's methods: Reference gene primer amplification in the assay estimated nucleated cell counts. TCRdb's table, derived via immunoSEQ multiplex PCR, lists solely in-frame clones and lacks some. V and J calls and clone size are as listed in that table; D and trimming were resolved from the DNA. The table lists around 200,000 clones, about 80% of them singletons. The sequence derives from a man aged 45-65 years with active or convalescent COVID-19. Sequenced sample: peripheral blood. This sequence joins TRBV5-1 and TRBJ2-5; 7 bases are shared with TRBD1. CDR3 DNA: TGCGCCAGCAGTTCCCGACAGGGTCCCCAAGAGACCCAGTACTTC. Its translation: CASSSRQGPQETQYF.